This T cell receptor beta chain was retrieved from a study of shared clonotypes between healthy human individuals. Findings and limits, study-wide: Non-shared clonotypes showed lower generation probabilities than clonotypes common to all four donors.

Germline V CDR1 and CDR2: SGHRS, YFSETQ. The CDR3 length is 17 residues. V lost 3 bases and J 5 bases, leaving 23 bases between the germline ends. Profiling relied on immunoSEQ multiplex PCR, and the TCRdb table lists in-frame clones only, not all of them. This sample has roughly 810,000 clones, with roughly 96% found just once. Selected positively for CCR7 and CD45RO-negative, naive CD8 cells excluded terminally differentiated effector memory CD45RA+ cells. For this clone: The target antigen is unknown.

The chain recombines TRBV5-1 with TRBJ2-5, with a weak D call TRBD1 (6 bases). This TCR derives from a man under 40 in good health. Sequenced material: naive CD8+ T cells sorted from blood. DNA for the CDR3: TGCGCCAGCAGCTACCCCGAGGGGCTACGGGACACGGAGACCCAGTACTTC. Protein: CASSYPEGLRDTETQYF.